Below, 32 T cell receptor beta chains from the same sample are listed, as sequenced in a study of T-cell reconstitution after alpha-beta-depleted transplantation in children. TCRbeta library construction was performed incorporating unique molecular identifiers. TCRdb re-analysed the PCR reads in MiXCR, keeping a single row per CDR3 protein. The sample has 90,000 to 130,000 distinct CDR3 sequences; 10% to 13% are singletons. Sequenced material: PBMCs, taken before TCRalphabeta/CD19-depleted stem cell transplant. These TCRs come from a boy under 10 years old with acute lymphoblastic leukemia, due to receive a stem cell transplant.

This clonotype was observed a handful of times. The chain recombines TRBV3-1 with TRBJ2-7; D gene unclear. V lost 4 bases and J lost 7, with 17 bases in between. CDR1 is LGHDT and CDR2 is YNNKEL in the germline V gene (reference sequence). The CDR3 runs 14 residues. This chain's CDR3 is CASSRLPGSGEQYF. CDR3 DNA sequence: TGTGCCAGCAGCCGCCTCCCCGGAAGTGGGGAGCAGTACTTC.

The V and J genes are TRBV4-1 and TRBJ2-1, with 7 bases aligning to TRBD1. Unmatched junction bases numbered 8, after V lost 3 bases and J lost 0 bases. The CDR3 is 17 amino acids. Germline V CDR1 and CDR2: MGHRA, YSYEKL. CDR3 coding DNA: TGCGCCAGCAGCCACCGCAGGGGGATCGACTCCTACAATGAGCAGTTCTTC. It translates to CASSHRRGIDSYNEQFF.

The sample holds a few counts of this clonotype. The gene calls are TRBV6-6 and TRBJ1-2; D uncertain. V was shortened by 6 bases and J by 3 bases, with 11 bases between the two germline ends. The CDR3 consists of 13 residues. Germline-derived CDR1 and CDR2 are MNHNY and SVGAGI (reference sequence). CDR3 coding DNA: TGTGCCAGCAGCGAGAAGGTTTACTATGGCTACACCTTC. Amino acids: CASSEKVYYGYTF.

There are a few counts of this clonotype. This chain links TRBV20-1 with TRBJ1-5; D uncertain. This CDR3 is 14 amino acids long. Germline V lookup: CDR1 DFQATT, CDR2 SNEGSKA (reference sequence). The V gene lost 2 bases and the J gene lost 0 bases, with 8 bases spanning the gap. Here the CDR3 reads CSARHDFSNQPQHF. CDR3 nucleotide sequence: TGCAGTGCTAGACACGACTTTAGCAATCAGCCCCAGCATTTT.

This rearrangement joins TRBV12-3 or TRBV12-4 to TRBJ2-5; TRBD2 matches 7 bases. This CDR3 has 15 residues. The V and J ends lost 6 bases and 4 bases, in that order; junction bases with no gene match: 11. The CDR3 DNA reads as TGTGCCAGCAGCCCTGCCGGGAGGTTCCGAGAGACCCAGTACTTC. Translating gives CASSPAGRFRETQYF.

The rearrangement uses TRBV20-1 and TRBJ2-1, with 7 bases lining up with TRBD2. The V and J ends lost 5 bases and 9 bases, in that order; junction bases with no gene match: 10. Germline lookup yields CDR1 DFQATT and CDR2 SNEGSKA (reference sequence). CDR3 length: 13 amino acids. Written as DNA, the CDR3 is TGCAGTGCTGATGGACTAGGTGAGGGTGAGCAGTTCTTC. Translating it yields CSADGLGEGEQFF.

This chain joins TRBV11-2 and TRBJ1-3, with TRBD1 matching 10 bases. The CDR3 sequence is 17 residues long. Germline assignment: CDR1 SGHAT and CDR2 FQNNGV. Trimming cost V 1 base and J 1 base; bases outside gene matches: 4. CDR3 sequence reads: CASSLVGTGASGNTIYF. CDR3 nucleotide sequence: TGTGCCAGCAGCTTAGTAGGGACAGGGGCTTCTGGAAACACCATATATTTT.

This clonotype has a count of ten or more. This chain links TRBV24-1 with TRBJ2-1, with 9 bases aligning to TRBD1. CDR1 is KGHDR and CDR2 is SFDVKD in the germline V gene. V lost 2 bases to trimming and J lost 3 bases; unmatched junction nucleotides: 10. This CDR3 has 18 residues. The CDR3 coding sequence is TGTGCCACCAGTGATTCGGCATGGGGGACAGGGCACTACAATGAGCAGTTCTTC. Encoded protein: CATSDSAWGTGHYNEQFF.

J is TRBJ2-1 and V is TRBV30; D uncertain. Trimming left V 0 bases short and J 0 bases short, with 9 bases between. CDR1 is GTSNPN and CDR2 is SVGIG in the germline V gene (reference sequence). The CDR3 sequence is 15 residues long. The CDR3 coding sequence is TGTGCCTGGAGTGTACTAAGCGCCTCCTACAATGAGCAGTTCTTC. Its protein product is CAWSVLSASYNEQFF.

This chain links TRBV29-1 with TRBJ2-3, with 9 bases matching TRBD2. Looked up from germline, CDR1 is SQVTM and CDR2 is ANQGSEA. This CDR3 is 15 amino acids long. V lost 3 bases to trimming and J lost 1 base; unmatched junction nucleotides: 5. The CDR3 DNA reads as TGCAGCGTTGACCAGGGACTAGCTGGCACAGATACGCAGTATTTT. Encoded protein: CSVDQGLAGTDTQYF.

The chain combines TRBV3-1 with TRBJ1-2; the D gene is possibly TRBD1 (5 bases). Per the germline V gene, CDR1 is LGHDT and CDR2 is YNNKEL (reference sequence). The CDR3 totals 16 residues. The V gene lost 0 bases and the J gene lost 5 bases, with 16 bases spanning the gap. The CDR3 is CASSQDHSGTGYGYTF. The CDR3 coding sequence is TGTGCCAGCAGCCAAGATCACTCCGGGACGGGGTATGGCTACACCTTC.

For the CDR3, the DNA is TGCAGTGTCCTCCGGTGGGGAATGGAGACCCAGTACTTC. This translates into CSVLRWGMETQYF. The genes are TRBV20-1 and TRBJ2-5; unclear D gene. CDR1 and CDR2 from the germline V gene are DFQATT and SNEGSKA (reference sequence). The CDR3 has 13 amino acids. Trimming pared 7 bases from V and 5 bases from J, leaving 17 bases between.

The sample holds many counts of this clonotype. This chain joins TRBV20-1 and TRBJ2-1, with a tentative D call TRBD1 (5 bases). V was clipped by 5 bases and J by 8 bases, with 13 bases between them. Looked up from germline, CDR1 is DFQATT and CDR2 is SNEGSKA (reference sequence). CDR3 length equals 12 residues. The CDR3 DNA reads TGCAGTGCTGACAGACCGCCCCATGAGCAGTTCTTC. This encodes CSADRPPHEQFF.

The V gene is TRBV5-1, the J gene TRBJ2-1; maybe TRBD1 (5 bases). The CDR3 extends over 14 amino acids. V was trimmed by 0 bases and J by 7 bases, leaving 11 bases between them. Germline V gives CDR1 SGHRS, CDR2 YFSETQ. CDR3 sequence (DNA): TGCGCCAGCAGCTTGGCGGCAGGGAAGAATGAGCAGTTCTTC. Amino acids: CASSLAAGKNEQFF. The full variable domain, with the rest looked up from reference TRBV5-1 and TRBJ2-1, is KAGVTQTPRYLIKTRGQQVTLSCSPISGHRSVSWYQQTPGQGLQFLFEYFSETQRNKGNFPGRFSGRQFSNSRSEMNVSTLELGDSALYLCASSLAAGKNEQFFGPGTRLTVL.

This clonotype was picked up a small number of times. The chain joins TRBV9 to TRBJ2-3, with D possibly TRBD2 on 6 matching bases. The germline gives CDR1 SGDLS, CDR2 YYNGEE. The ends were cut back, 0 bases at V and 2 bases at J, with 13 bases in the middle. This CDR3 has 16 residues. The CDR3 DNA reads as TGTGCCAGCAGCGTAGCTGCAGCGGGTCCCACAGATACGCAGTATTTT. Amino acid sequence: CASSVAAAGPTDTQYF.

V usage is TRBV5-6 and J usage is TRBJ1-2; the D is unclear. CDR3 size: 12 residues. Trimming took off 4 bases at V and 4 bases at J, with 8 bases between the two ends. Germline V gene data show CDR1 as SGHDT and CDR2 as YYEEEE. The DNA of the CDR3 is TGTGCCAGCAGCGCGTGGTCCTATGGCTACACCTTC. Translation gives CASSAWSYGYTF.

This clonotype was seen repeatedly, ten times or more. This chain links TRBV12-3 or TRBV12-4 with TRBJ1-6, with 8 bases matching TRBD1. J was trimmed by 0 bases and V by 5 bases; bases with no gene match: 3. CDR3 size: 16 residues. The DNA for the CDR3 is TGTGCCAGCAGTCGTACAGGGGGCTCCTATAATTCACCCCTCCACTTT. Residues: CASSRTGGSYNSPLHF.

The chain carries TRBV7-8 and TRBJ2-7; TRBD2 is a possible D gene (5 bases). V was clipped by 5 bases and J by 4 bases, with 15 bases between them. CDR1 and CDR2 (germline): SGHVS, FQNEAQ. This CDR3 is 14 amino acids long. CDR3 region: CASSGPGVRYEQYF. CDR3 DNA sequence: TGTGCCAGCAGCGGACCCGGGGTCAGATACGAGCAGTACTTC.

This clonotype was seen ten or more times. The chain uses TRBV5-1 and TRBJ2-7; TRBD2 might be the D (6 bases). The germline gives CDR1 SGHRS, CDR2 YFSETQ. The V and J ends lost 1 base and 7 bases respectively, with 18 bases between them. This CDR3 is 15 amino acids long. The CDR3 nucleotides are TGCGCCAGCAGCTTGTCCCAGCGGGCCGTGGGAGAGCAGTACTTC. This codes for CASSLSQRAVGEQYF.

Here the CDR3 DNA reads TGCAGTGCTAGAGACGGACCGTACCTCCAGTATTTT. Its protein product is CSARDGPYLQYF. This chain links TRBV20-1 with TRBJ2-3; no clear D gene. V was cut by 0 bases and J by 12 bases, with 13 bases left in between. The germline V gene encodes CDR1 DFQATT and CDR2 SNEGSKA (reference sequence). CDR3 length equals 12 residues.

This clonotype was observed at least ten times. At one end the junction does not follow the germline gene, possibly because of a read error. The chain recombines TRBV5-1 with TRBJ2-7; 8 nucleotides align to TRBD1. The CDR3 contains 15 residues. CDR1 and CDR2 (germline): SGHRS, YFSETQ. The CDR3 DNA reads TGCGCCAGCAGTTTGGACAGGGCGAGTATCTACGAGCAGTACTTC. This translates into CASSLDRASIYEQYF.

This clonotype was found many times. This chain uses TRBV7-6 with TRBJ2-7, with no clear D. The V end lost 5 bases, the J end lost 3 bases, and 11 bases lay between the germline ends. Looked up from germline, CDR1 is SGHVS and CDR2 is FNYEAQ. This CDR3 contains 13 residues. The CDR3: CASSLLGDYEQYF. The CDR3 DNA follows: TGTGCCAGCAGCCTACTCGGAGACTACGAGCAGTACTTC.

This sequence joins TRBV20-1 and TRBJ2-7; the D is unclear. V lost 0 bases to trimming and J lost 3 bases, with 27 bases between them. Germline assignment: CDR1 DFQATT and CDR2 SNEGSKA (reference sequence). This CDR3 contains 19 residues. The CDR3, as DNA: TGCAGTGCTAGAGATTTTTCTCCTTTCTTTAGGATGATGAGCTACGAGCAGTACTTC. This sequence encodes CSARDFSPFFRMMSYEQYF.

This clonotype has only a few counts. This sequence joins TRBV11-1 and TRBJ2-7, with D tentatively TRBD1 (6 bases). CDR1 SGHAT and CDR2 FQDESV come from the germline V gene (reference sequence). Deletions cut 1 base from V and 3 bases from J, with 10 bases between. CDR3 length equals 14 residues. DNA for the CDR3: TGTGCCAGCAGCTTAGGCCTCAGGGGCTACGAGCAGTACTTC. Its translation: CASSLGLRGYEQYF. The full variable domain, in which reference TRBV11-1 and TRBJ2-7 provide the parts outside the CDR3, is EAEVAQSPRYKITEKSQAVAFWCDPISGHATLYWYRQILGQGPELLVQFQDESVVDDSQLPKDRFSAERLKGVDSTLKIQPAELGDSAMYLCASSLGLRGYEQYFGPGTRLTVT.

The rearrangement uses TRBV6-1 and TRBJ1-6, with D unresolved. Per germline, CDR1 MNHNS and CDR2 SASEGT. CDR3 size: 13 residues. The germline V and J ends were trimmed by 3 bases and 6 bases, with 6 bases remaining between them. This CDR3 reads CASSDGFNSPLHF. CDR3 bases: TGTGCCAGCAGTGACGGCTTTAATTCACCCCTCCACTTT.

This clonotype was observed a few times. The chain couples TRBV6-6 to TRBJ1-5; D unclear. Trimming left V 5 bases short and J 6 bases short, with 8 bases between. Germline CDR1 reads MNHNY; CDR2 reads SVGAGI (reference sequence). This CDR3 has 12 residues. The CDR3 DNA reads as TGTGCCAGCAGTCCAATTCCTCAGCCCCAGCATTTT. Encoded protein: CASSPIPQPQHF.

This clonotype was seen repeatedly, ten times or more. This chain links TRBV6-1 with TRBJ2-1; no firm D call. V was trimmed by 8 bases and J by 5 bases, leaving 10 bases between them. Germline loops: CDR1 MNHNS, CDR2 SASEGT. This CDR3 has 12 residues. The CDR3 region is CASVEFDNEQFF. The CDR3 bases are TGTGCCAGCGTGGAGTTCGACAATGAGCAGTTCTTC.

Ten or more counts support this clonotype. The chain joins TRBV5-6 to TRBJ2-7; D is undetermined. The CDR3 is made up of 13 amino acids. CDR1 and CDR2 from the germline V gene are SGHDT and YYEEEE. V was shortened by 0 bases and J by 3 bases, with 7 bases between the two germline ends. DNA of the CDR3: TGTGCCAGCAGCTTGGGGATTCACTACGAGCAGTACTTC. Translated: CASSLGIHYEQYF.

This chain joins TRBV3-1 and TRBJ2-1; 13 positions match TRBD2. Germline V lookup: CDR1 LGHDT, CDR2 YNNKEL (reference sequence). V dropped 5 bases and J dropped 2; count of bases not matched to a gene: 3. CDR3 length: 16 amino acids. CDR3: CASSSLAGGPYNEQFF. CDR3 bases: TGTGCCAGCAGCTCACTAGCGGGAGGGCCCTACAATGAGCAGTTCTTC.

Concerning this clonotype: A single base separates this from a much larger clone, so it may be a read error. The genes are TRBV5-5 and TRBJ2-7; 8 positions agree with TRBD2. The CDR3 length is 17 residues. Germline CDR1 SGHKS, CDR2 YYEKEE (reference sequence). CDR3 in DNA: TGTGCCAGCAGCTTGGCCCAGGGGCTAGCGGGCCACTACCAGCAGTACTTC. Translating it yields CASSLAQGLAGHYQQYF.

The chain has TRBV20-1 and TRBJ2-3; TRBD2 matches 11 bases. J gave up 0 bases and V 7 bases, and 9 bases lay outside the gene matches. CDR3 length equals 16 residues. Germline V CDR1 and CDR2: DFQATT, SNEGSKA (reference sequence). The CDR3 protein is CSVILAGVSSTDTQYF. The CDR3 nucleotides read TGCAGTGTTATACTAGCGGGAGTGTCTAGCACAGATACGCAGTATTTT.

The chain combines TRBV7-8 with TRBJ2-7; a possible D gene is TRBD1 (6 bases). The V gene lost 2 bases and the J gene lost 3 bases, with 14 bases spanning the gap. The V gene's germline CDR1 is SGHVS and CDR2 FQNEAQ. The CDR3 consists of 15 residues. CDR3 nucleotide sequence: TGTGCCAGCAGCTTAAGAGAGGGGGAGATCTACGAGCAGTACTTC. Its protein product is CASSLREGEIYEQYF.